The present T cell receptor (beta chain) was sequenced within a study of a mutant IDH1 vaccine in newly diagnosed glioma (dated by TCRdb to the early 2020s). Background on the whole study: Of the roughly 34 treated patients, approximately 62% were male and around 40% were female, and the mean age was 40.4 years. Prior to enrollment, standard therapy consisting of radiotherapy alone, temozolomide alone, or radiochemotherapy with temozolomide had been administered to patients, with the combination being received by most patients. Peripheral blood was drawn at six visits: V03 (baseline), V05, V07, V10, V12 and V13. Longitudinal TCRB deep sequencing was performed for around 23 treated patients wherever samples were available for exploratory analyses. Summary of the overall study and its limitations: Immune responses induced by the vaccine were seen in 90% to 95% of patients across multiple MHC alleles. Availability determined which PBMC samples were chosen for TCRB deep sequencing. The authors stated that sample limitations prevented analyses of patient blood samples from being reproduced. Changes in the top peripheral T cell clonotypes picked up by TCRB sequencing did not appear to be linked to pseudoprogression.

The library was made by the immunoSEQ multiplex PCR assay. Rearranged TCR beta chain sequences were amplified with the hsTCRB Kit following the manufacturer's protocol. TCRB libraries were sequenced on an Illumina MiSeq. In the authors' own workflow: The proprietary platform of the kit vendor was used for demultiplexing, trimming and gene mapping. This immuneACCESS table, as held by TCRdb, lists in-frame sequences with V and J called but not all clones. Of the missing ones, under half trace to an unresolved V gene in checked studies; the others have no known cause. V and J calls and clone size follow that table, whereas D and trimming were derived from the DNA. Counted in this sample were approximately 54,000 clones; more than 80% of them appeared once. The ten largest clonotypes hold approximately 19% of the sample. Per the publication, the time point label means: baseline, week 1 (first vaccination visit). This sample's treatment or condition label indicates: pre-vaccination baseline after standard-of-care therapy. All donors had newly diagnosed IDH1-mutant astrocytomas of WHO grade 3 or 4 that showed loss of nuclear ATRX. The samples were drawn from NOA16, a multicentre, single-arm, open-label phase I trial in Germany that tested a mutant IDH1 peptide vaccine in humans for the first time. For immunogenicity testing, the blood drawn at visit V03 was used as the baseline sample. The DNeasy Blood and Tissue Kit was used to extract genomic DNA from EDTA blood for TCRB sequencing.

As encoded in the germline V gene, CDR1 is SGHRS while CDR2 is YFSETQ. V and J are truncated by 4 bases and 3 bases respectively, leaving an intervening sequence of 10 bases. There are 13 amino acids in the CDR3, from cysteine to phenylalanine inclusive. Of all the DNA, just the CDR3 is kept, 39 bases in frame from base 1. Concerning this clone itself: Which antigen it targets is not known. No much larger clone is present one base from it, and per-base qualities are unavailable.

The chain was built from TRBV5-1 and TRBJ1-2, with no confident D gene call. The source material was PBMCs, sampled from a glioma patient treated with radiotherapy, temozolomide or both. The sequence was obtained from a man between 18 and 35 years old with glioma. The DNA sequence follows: TGCGCCAGCAGCAAAGGGCTCTACTATGGCTACACCTTC. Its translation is CASSKGLYYGYTF.